This T cell receptor (beta chain) originates from a study of spatial heterogeneity in lung cancer. Across the whole study: Alpha-chain sequences were detected in numbers that were consistently lower than beta-chain sequences. Whole-study results and caveats: Ubiquitous expanded tumor TCRs surfaced in blood more at resection than they did at follow-up.

Described time point: sample taken at primary tumor resection. TCRdb reprocessed the 5' RACE reads with MiXCR, giving one entry per CDR3 protein. The repertoire holds 30,000 to 45,000 distinct CDR3 sequences, with roughly 8% as singletons. This clonotype occurred a few times. Its specificity is unknown. This CDR3 is 16 amino acids long. The germline CDR1 and CDR2 sequences are LNHNV and YYDKDF (reference sequence). V lost 0 bases and J lost 4, with 12 bases in between. The sample was PBMCs, taken at surgery. V and J are TRBV15 and TRBJ2-2; D might be TRBD1 (5 bases). This sequence originates from a male donor with early-stage non-small cell lung cancer. The CDR3 nucleotides are TGTGCCACCAGCAGAGAGGGCCTTCAGGGCACCGGGGAGCTGTTTTTT. The encoded protein is CATSREGLQGTGELFF.